The source of this T cell receptor (beta chain) is a study of T cells in Graves' hyperthyroidism and ophthalmopathy. Authors of the study amplified TCR beta CDR3 regions from RNA transcripts. The HTBI primer set served for first-round RT-PCR of the TCR CDR3. MiXCR, applied by TCRdb to the multiplex PCR reads, yields one record per CDR3 protein. This table holds approximately 410,000 distinct CDR3 sequences, roughly 15% found once. At least ten counts were recorded for this clonotype. V shed 4 bases and J shed 4 bases, with 10 bases lying between them. The CDR3 is 13 amino acids. Per germline, CDR1 LGHDT and CDR2 YNNKEL (reference sequence). The study included ophthalmopathy patients with Clinical Activity Score at least 3, NOSPECS grade at least 4 and duration under 3 months.

V usage is TRBV3-1 and J usage is TRBJ1-1, with D unclear. The receptor comes from a man younger than 30 with Graves' ophthalmopathy. Sequencing was done on a sample of blood. The CDR3 DNA follows: TGTGCCAGCAGCCCGCTAATGGGCACTGAAGCTTTCTTT. Amino acids: CASSPLMGTEAFF.